Shown below are 2 T cell receptor beta chains from a single sample sequenced in a study of T cell responses to AZD1222 COVID-19 vaccine. Only in-frame clones appear in the TCRdb table, and some are missing; sequencing was by immunoSEQ multiplex PCR. This table holds 75,000 to 100,000 clones, approximately 90% found once. The sequencing here drew on peripheral blood, taken on day 0 of AZD1222 vaccination. These receptors all come from an adult in good health.

V gene TRBV7-3 combines with J gene TRBJ2-3; 10 bases are shared with TRBD1. This CDR3 spans 16 amino acids. From germline, CDR1 is SGHTA and CDR2 FQGTGA. V shed 4 bases and J 4 bases; nucleotides not matched to a gene: 8. The CDR3 sequence is CASSSTRDRGADTQYF. Written as DNA, the CDR3 is TGTGCCAGCAGCTCGACCCGGGACAGGGGAGCAGATACGCAGTATTTT.

The gene calls are TRBV5-1 and TRBJ1-5; D might be TRBD1 (5 bases). From germline, CDR1 is SGHRS and CDR2 YFSETQ. Trimming took off 0 bases at V and 8 bases at J, with 15 bases between the two ends. The CDR3 extends over 15 amino acids. This chain's CDR3 is CASSLAGTKGEPQHF. For the CDR3, the DNA is TGCGCCAGCAGCTTGGCCGGGACCAAAGGGGAGCCCCAGCATTTT. The variable domain in full, completed from reference TRBV5-1 and TRBJ1-5, reads KAGVTQTPRYLIKTRGQQVTLSCSPISGHRSVSWYQQTPGQGLQFLFEYFSETQRNKGNFPGRFSGRQFSNSRSEMNVSTLELGDSALYLCASSLAGTKGEPQHFGDGTRLSIL.